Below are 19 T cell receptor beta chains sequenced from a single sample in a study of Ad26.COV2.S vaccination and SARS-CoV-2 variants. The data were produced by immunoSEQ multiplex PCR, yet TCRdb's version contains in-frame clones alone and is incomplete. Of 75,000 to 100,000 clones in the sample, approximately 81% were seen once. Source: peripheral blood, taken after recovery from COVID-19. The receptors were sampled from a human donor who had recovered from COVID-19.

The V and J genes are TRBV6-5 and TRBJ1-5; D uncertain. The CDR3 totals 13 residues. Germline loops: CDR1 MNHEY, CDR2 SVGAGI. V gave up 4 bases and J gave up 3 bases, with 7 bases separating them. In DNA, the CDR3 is TGTGCCAGCAGTTTCCGAGACAATCAGCCCCAGCATTTT. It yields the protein CASSFRDNQPQHF.

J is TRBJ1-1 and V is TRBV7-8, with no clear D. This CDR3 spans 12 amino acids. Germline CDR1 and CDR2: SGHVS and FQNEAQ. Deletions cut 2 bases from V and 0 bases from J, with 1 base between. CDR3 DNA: TGTGCCAGCAGCTTAATGAACACTGAAGCTTTCTTT. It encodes CASSLMNTEAFF.

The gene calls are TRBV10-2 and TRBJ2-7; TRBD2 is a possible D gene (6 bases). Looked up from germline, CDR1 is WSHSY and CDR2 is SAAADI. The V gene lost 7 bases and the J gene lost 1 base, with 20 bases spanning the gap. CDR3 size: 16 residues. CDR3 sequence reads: CASKAGLLLASYEQYF. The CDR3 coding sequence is TGCGCCAGCAAGGCGGGATTACTTTTAGCGTCCTACGAGCAGTACTTC.

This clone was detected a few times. The CDR3 loop reads CASSKTSGSADTQYF. CDR3 sequence (DNA): TGTGCCAGCAGTAAAACTAGCGGGAGTGCAGATACGCAGTATTTT. V gene TRBV3-1 (or the pseudogene TRBV3-2) combines with J gene TRBJ2-3; 11 positions match TRBD2. The CDR3 consists of 15 residues. Germline CDR1 is LGHDT and CDR2 is YNNKEL (reference sequence). Unmatched junction bases numbered 6, after V lost 6 bases and J lost 4 bases.

The CDR3 is CASSVTMGEKLFF. In DNA, the CDR3 is TGTGCCAGCAGCGTTACAATGGGTGAAAAACTGTTTTTT. The gene calls are TRBV9 and TRBJ1-4; unclear D gene. This CDR3 spans 13 amino acids. V was trimmed by 2 bases and J by 7 bases, leaving 9 bases between them. Germline CDR1 SGDLS, CDR2 YYNGEE.

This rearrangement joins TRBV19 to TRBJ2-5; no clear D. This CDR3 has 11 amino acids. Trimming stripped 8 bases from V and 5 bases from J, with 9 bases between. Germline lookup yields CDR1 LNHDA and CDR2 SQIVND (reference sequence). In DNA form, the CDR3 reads TGTGCCAGTCGGATTGGCGAGACCCAGTACTTC. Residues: CASRIGETQYF.

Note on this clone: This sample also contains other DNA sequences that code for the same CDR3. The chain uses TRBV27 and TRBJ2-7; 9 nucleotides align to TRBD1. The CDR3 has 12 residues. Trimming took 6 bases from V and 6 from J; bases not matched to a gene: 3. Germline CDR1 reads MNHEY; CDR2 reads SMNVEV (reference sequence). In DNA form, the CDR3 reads TGTGCCAGCAGAACAGGGGGCGGCGAGCAGTACTTC. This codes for CASRTGGGEQYF.

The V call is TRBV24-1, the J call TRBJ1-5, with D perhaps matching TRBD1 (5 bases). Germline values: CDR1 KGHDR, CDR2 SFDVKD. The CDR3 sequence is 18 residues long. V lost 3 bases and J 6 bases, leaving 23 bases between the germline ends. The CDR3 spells CATSDPRTGDVGIQPQHF. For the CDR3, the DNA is TGTGCCACCAGTGATCCACGTACAGGCGACGTGGGTATTCAGCCCCAGCATTTT.

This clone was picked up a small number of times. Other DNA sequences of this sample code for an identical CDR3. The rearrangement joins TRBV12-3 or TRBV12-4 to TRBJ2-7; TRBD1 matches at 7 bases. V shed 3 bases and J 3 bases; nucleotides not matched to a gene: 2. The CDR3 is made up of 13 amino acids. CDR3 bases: TGTGCCAGCAGTTTGAACAGGGGCTACGAGCAGTACTTC. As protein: CASSLNRGYEQYF.

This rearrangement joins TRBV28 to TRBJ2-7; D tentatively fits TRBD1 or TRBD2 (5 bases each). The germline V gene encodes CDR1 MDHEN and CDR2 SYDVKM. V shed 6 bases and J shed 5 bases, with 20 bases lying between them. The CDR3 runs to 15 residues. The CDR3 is CASRNRDPRDNEQYF. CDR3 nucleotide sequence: TGTGCCAGCAGGAACCGGGACCCAAGGGATAACGAGCAGTACTTC.

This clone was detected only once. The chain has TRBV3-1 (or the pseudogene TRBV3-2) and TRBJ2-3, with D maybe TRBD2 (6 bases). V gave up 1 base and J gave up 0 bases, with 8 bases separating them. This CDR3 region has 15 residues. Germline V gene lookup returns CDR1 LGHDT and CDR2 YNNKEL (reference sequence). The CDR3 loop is CASSQGAGSTDTQYF. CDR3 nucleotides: TGTGCCAGCAGCCAAGGGGCGGGAAGCACAGATACGCAGTATTTT.

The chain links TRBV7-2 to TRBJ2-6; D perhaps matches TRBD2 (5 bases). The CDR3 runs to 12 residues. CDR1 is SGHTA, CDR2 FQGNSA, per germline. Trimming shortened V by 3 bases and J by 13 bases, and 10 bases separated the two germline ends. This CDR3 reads CASSLMTKVLTF. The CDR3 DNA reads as TGTGCCAGCAGCTTGATGACTAAGGTCCTGACTTTC.

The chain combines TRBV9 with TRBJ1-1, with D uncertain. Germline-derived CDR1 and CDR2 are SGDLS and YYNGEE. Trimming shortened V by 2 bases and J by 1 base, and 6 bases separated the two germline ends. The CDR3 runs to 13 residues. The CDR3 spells CASSVSPNTEAFF. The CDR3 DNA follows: TGTGCCAGCAGCGTGTCCCCGAACACTGAAGCTTTCTTT.

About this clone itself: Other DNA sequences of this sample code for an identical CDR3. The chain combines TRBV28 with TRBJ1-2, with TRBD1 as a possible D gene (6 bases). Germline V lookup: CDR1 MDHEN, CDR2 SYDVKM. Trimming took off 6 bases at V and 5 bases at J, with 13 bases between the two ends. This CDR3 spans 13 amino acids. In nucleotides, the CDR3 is TGTGCCAGCAGCTTTGGAGGGGGGTATGGCTACACCTTC. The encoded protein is CASSFGGGYGYTF.

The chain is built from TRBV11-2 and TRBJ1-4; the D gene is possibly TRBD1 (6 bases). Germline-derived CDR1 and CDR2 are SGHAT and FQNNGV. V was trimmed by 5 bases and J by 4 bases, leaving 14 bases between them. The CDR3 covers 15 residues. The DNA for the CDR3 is TGTGCCAGCAGCCCGGGGGCAGGGAGTAATGAAAAACTGTTTTTT. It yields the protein CASSPGAGSNEKLFF.

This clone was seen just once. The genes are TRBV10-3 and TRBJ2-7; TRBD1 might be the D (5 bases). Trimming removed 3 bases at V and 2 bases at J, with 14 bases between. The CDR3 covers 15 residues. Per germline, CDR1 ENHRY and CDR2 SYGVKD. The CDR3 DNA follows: TGTGCCATCAGTGACCCCGTGGGGCTTCCCTACGAGCAGTACTTC. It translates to CAISDPVGLPYEQYF.

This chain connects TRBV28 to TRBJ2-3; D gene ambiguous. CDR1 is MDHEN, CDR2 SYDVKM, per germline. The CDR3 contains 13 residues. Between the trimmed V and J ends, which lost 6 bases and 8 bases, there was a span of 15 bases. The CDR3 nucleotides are TGTGCCAGCAGGCCACCGGTTTCGTCTACGCAGTATTTT. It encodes CASRPPVSSTQYF.

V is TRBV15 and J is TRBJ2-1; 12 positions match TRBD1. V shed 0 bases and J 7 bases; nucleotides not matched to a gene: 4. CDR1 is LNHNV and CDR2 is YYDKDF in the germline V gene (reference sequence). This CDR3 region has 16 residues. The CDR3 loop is CATSREGGQGANEQFF. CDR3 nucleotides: TGTGCCACCAGCAGAGAGGGGGGACAGGGGGCTAATGAGCAGTTCTTC.

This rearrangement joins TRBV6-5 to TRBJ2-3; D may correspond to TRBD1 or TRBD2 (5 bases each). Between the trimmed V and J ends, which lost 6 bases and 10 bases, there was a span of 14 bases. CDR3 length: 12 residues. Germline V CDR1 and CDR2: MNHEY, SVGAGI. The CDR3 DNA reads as TGTGCCAGCAGCCGGGACCGCGCCCCGCAGTATTTT. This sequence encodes CASSRDRAPQYF.